The rows below give T cell receptor beta chains drawn from one sample of a study of blood T cell repertoires in COVID-19. Only in-frame clones appear in the TCRdb table, and some are missing; sequencing was by immunoSEQ multiplex PCR. The sample records a few hundred thousand clones, 70% to 90% being singletons. The sequenced sample was PBMCs or T cells enriched from blood (not recorded which). These receptors all stem from a woman in her fifties or sixties with acute COVID-19. Each CDR3 is given with its conserved first and last residue. Fields, in order: V gene, clone size, D gene, J gene, CDR3 DNA, CDR3 protein. A D gene is named only where the DNA matches it firmly. Size is stated for part of the rows, as once, few or many counts, or as a class when the clone is expanded.

V: TRBV6-2/TRBV6-3
size: once
D: TRBD1
J: TRBJ1-1
DNA: TGTGCCAGCAGTCCGACAGGGGGCACTGAAGCTTTCTTT
CDR3: CASSPTGGTEAFF

V: TRBV9
size: NA
D: NA
J: TRBJ2-5
DNA: TGTGCCAGCAGCCTTGACGACAGCCAAGAGACCCAGTACTTC
CDR3: CASSLDDSQETQYF

V: TRBV6-1
size: NA
D: NA
J: TRBJ2-5
DNA: TGTGCCAGCAGTGAATCCCAGGGAGAGACCCAGTACTTC
CDR3: CASSESQGETQYF

V: TRBV9
size: NA
D: TRBD1
J: TRBJ1-2
DNA: TGTGCCAGCAGCGTAGCGGCAGGGGGTTGGCGTGGCTACACCTTC
CDR3: CASSVAAGGWRGYTF

V: TRBV27
size: NA
D: TRBD1
J: TRBJ1-1
DNA: TGTGCCAGCAGTTTGACAGGGACAAACACTGAAGCTTTCTTT
CDR3: CASSLTGTNTEAFF

V: TRBV2
size: NA
D: TRBD1
J: TRBJ1-2
DNA: TGTGCCAGCAGTGGACAGGGACCTAACTATGGCTACACCTTC
CDR3: CASSGQGPNYGYTF

V: TRBV27
size: NA
D: TRBD1
J: TRBJ1-6
DNA: TGTGCCAGCAGTTTATCAGGACAGGTCTATAATTCACCCCTCCACTTT
CDR3: CASSLSGQVYNSPLHF

V: TRBV9
size: once
D: TRBD1
J: TRBJ2-3
DNA: TGTGCCAGCAGCGCGGACAGGGGCTCAGATACGCAGTATTTT
CDR3: CASSADRGSDTQYF

V: TRBV7-8
size: NA
D: NA
J: TRBJ1-6
DNA: TGTGCCAGCAGCTCAACAGGATTTGTGGATTCACCCCTCCACTTT
CDR3: CASSSTGFVDSPLHF

V: TRBV6-6
size: NA
D: NA
J: TRBJ2-7
DNA: TGTGCCAGCAGTTACCCTCTCAGCTCCTACGAGCAGTACTTC
CDR3: CASSYPLSSYEQYF

V: TRBV4-1
size: NA
D: TRBD2
J: TRBJ2-7
DNA: TGCGCCAGCAGCCAGTCCCCTAGCGGGTCGGGGTACGAGCAGTACTTC
CDR3: CASSQSPSGSGYEQYF

V: TRBV9
size: NA
D: TRBD2
J: TRBJ2-3
DNA: TGTGCCAGCAGCCTCCACAGCGAGGGTAGCGGGAGGGCAGATACGCAGTATTTT
CDR3: CASSLHSEGSGRADTQYF

V: TRBV20-1
size: NA
D: TRBD1
J: TRBJ1-6
DNA: TGCAGTGCTAGTCCGGGACAGCATAATTCACCCCTCCACTTT
CDR3: CSASPGQHNSPLHF

V: TRBV6-5
size: NA
D: NA
J: TRBJ1-5
DNA: TGTGCCAGCAACAGTCGCCCGCAGCCTGATCAGCCCCAGCATTTT
CDR3: CASNSRPQPDQPQHF

V: TRBV9
size: NA
D: TRBD1
J: TRBJ1-6
DNA: TGTGCCAGCAGCGCCCGACAGGGGGCAAATTCACCCCTCCACTTT
CDR3: CASSARQGANSPLHF

V: TRBV29-1
size: NA
D: TRBD1
J: TRBJ2-5
DNA: TGCAGCGTTGAAGGGGGACAGGGGATCGAGACCCAGTACTTC
CDR3: CSVEGGQGIETQYF

V: TRBV5-1
size: NA
D: NA
J: TRBJ2-5
DNA: TGCGCCAGCAGCTTGGGACAGCAAGAGACCCAGTACTTC
CDR3: CASSLGQQETQYF

V: TRBV7-6
size: NA
D: TRBD1
J: TRBJ2-5
DNA: TGTGCCAGCAGCTTAGCATTTAGTGGGACAGTCCTTCAAGAGACCCAGTACTTC
CDR3: CASSLAFSGTVLQETQYF

V: TRBV5-1
size: NA
D: TRBD1
J: TRBJ2-3
DNA: TGCGCCAGCAGCTTGGTAGGGGACAGGGACACAGATACGCAGTATTTT
CDR3: CASSLVGDRDTDTQYF

V: TRBV7-2
size: NA
D: NA
J: TRBJ1-3
DNA: TGTGCCAGCAGCAAGGGGGGGACTGGAAACACCATATATTTT
CDR3: CASSKGGTGNTIYF

V: TRBV2
size: NA
D: TRBD1
J: TRBJ2-7
DNA: TGTGCCAGCCTCGCATGGGACAGGGAATCCTACGAGCAGTACTTC
CDR3: CASLAWDRESYEQYF

V: TRBV11-2
size: few
D: NA
J: TRBJ1-2
DNA: TGTGCCAGCAGCCCGAGTTTGGCAGACTCGGCCTTC
CDR3: CASSPSLADSAF

V: TRBV6-5
size: NA
D: NA
J: TRBJ2-5
DNA: TGTGCCAGCAAGAGGACAGACCTTCGGGAGACCCAGTACTTC
CDR3: CASKRTDLRETQYF

V: TRBV12-3/TRBV12-4
size: once
D: NA
J: TRBJ2-5
DNA: TGTGCCAGCAGCCCCTACAGGGAAGAGACCCAGTACTTC
CDR3: CASSPYREETQYF

V: TRBV7-2
size: NA
D: TRBD1
J: TRBJ1-6
DNA: TGTGCCAGCAGCTTAGACGGACAGGGGAGGAATTCACCCCTCCACTTT
CDR3: CASSLDGQGRNSPLHF

V: TRBV5-1
size: NA
D: TRBD2
J: TRBJ2-7
DNA: TGCGCCAGCAGCTTGACCAAGGGACTAGCGGCTAGTATCTACGAGCAGTACTTC
CDR3: CASSLTKGLAASIYEQYF

V: TRBV2
size: NA
D: NA
J: TRBJ1-5
DNA: TGTGCCAGCAGTAGCGGACAGTGGCAGCCCCAGCATTTT
CDR3: CASSSGQWQPQHF

V: TRBV2
size: once
D: NA
J: TRBJ2-1
DNA: TGTGCCAGCAGTAGAGCGGCCGGGATCTACAATGAGCAGTTCTTC
CDR3: CASSRAAGIYNEQFF

V: TRBV6-2/TRBV6-3
size: NA
D: TRBD2
J: TRBJ2-1
DNA: TGTGCCAGCAGCAGGACTAGCGGGAGTCTGGTCAATGAGCAGTTCTTC
CDR3: CASSRTSGSLVNEQFF

V: TRBV2
size: NA
D: TRBD1
J: TRBJ1-5
DNA: TGTGCCAGCAAAGGACAGGTCAATCAGCCCCAGCATTTT
CDR3: CASKGQVNQPQHF

V: TRBV2
size: NA
D: NA
J: TRBJ1-5
DNA: TGTGCCAGCAGTGAGACTTATCAGCCCCAGCATTTT
CDR3: CASSETYQPQHF

V: TRBV19
size: NA
D: TRBD1
J: TRBJ1-5
DNA: TGTGCCAGTACCGGGGGACAGGGTTATCAGCCCCAGCATTTT
CDR3: CASTGGQGYQPQHF

V: TRBV23-1
size: few
D: NA
J: TRBJ1-2
DNA: TGCGCCAGCAGTCAATCCCTTTGGCAGGGCCCATATGGCTACACCTTC
CDR3: CASSQSLWQGPYGYTF

V: TRBV29-1
size: NA
D: NA
J: TRBJ2-3
DNA: TGCAGCGTTGACCCGGGCACAGATACGCAGTATTTT
CDR3: CSVDPGTDTQYF

V: TRBV19
size: NA
D: NA
J: TRBJ2-2
DNA: TGTGCCAGTAGTATGGCCGGGACCGGGGAGCTGTTTTTT
CDR3: CASSMAGTGELFF

V: TRBV6-5
size: NA
D: TRBD2
J: TRBJ2-4
DNA: TGTGCCAGCAGTTACGGGGGAGGGGCGGCCGGTAACATTCAGTACTTC
CDR3: CASSYGGGAAGNIQYF

V: TRBV11-2
size: NA
D: TRBD1
J: TRBJ2-1
DNA: TGTGCCAGCAGCTGGCAGACAGGGGGCCTTTACAATGAGCAGTTCTTC
CDR3: CASSWQTGGLYNEQFF

V: TRBV6-4
size: NA
D: NA
J: TRBJ2-1
DNA: TGTGCCAGCAGTGGAGGATACAATGAGCAGTTCTTC
CDR3: CASSGGYNEQFF

V: TRBV14
size: NA
D: NA
J: TRBJ1-6
DNA: TGTGCCAACCTCCCCTACAGGACAATCTATAATTCACCCCTCCACTTT
CDR3: CANLPYRTIYNSPLHF